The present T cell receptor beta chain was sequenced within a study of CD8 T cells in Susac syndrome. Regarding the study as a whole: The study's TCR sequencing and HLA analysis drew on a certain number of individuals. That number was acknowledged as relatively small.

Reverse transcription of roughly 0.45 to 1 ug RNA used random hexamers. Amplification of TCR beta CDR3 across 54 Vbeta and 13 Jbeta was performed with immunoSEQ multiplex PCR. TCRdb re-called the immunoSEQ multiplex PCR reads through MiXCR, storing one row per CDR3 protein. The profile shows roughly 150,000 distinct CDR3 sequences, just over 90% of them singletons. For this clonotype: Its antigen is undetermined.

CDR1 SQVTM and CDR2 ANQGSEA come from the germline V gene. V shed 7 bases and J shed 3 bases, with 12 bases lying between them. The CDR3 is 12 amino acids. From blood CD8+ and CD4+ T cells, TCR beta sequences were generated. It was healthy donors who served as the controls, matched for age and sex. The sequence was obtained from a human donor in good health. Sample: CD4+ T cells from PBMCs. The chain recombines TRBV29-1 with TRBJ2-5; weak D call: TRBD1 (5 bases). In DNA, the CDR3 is TGCAGCGGCCGACAGAATAAAGAGACCCAGTACTTC. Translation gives CSGRQNKETQYF.